This TCR beta chain emerged from a study of T cell changes during pregnancy in multiple sclerosis. Repertoires were generated with immunoSEQ multiplex PCR, while TCRdb's copy carries only in-frame clones and drops some. The profile shows 55,000 to 70,000 clones, roughly 92% of them singletons. This CDR3 comprises 17 residues. V was shortened by 1 base and J by 2 bases, with 14 bases between the two germline ends. CDR1 and CDR2 from the germline V gene are SEHNR and FQNEAQ (reference sequence). The TCR comes from a female donor in good health, enrolled as a control in a pregnancy study. Sequencing used CD8+ T cells from peripheral blood mononuclear cells, obtained in the third trimester of pregnancy. The rearrangement joins TRBV7-9 to TRBJ2-2, with a weak D call TRBD2 (5 bases). CDR3 loop: CASSLGLWELNTGELFF. CDR3 coding DNA: TGTGCCAGCAGCTTAGGGCTTTGGGAGTTAAACACCGGGGAGCTGTTTTTT.